One sample yielded the 14 T cell receptor beta chains listed below, sequenced in a study of T cell responses to AZD1222 COVID-19 vaccine. Produced via immunoSEQ multiplex PCR; TCRdb's table is partial and in-frame only. The data contain approximately 100,000 clones, about 89% of them singletons. This specimen consisted of peripheral blood, obtained on day 0 of AZD1222 vaccination. The receptors come from an adult in good health.

The chain has TRBV4-3 and TRBJ2-7; the D is unclear. The CDR3 totals 15 residues. Trimming removed 4 bases at V and 0 bases at J, with 13 bases between. Germline CDR1 and CDR2: LGHNA and YSLEER. The CDR3 sequence: CASSREVGFSYEQYF. The CDR3 DNA sequence: TGCGCCAGCAGCCGAGAGGTAGGGTTCTCCTACGAGCAGTACTTC.

This clone was seen once. This chain connects TRBV10-3 to TRBJ1-2; tentative D call: TRBD1 (6 bases). Germline lookup yields CDR1 ENHRY and CDR2 SYGVKD. The CDR3 has 14 amino acids. V gave up 4 bases and J gave up 3 bases, with 12 bases separating them. CDR3 coding DNA: TGTGCCATCAGTGTGGGGGGCAAGGACTATGGCTACACCTTC. Translating gives CAISVGGKDYGYTF.

The chain couples TRBV6-5 to TRBJ2-5; 9 bases match TRBD2. There are 13 residues in the CDR3. CDR1 and CDR2 from the germline V gene are MNHEY and SVGAGI. V shed 6 bases and J 4 bases; nucleotides not matched to a gene: 3. The CDR3 reads CASRASGAETQYF. The CDR3 DNA follows: TGTGCCAGCAGGGCTAGCGGGGCAGAGACCCAGTACTTC.

The DNA for the CDR3 is TGTGCCAGCAGTTACGGGCGGGTCGGTGAGCAGTTCTTC. It codes for CASSYGRVGEQFF. The J gene is TRBJ2-1, the V gene TRBV6-2 or TRBV6-3; D possibly corresponds to TRBD2 (5 bases). V dropped 2 bases and J dropped 9 bases, with 11 bases sitting between them. Germline values: CDR1 MNHEY, CDR2 SVGEGT. The CDR3 totals 13 residues.

The CDR3 nucleotides are TGTGCCAGCAGCGATCACTTTGGAGCCGGGGAGCTGTTTTTT. Encoded protein: CASSDHFGAGELFF. The chain joins TRBV9 to TRBJ2-2; D is uncertain. V was shortened by 3 bases and J by 6 bases, with 12 bases between the two germline ends. Germline values: CDR1 SGDLS, CDR2 YYNGEE. This CDR3 is built from 14 residues.

Of note for this clone: One junction end disagrees with the germline gene, perhaps due to a read error. The rearrangement uses TRBV7-3 and TRBJ1-3, with D unclear. Germline assignment: CDR1 SGHTA and CDR2 FQGTGA. The CDR3 covers 13 residues. CDR3 region: CASSTYTGDTIYF. CDR3 DNA: TGTGCCAGCAGCACGTACACTGGAGACACCATATATTTT.

The rearrangement joins TRBV5-1 to TRBJ1-2, with D hard to call. The CDR3 totals 14 residues. V was trimmed by 0 bases and J by 0 bases, leaving 6 bases between them. Germline-derived CDR1 and CDR2 are SGHRS and YFSETQ. The CDR3 bases are TGCGCCAGCAGCTTGGAGACGCCTAACTATGGCTACACCTTC. Translated, it gives CASSLETPNYGYTF.

The rearrangement joins TRBV20-1 to TRBJ2-7, with 7 bases lining up with TRBD2. The V and J ends lost 3 bases and 3 bases, in that order; junction bases with no gene match: 8. This CDR3 comprises 14 residues. Germline assignment: CDR1 DFQATT and CDR2 SNEGSKA (reference sequence). CDR3 sequence: CSASRLAELYEQYF. In DNA form, the CDR3 reads TGCAGTGCTAGTAGGCTAGCGGAGCTCTACGAGCAGTACTTC.

The chain recombines TRBV19 with TRBJ1-5; D may be TRBD1 (6 bases). V lost 6 bases and J lost 7, with 16 bases in between. The CDR3 runs 14 residues. Germline V gene sequence: CDR1 LNHDA, CDR2 SQIVND (reference sequence). The CDR3, as DNA: TGTGCCAGTAGGTCGGTGGGGGGCGGCCAGCCCCAGCATTTT. Its protein is CASRSVGGGQPQHF. The full variable domain, its missing parts supplied by reference TRBV19 and TRBJ1-5, is DGGITQSPKYLFRKEGQNVTLSCEQNLNHDAMYWYRQDPGQGLRLIYYSQIVNDFQKGDIAEGYSVSREKKESFPLTVTSAQKNPTAFYLCASRSVGGGQPQHFGDGTRLSIL.

The V gene is TRBV9, the J gene TRBJ2-2, with D perhaps TRBD1 (7 bases). Germline V gene data show CDR1 as SGDLS and CDR2 as YYNGEE. V was cut by 5 bases and J by 3 bases, with 17 bases left in between. The length of the CDR3 is 16 residues. CDR3 loop: CASSSKFRGDTGELFF. The CDR3 DNA is TGTGCCAGCAGTTCTAAGTTCAGGGGGGACACCGGGGAGCTGTTTTTT.

This chain connects TRBV3-1 (or the pseudogene TRBV3-2) to TRBJ2-1, with D perhaps TRBD1 (6 bases). The V gene lost 5 bases and the J gene lost 9 bases, with 14 bases spanning the gap. Germline CDR1 is LGHDT and CDR2 is YNNKEL (reference sequence). The CDR3 is made up of 13 amino acids. The CDR3 region has the DNA TGTGCCAGCAGCGGCTCCAGGGGTGGTGAGCAGTTCTTC. Protein sequence: CASSGSRGGEQFF.

V and J are TRBV29-1 and TRBJ2-7, with D perhaps TRBD1 (6 bases). Germline CDR1 and CDR2: SQVTM and ANQGSEA. Trimming took off 5 bases at V and 4 bases at J, with 18 bases between the two ends. The length of the CDR3 is 14 residues. CDR3: CSVQTQGPAYEQYF. CDR3 bases: TGCAGCGTTCAGACCCAGGGGCCAGCGTACGAGCAGTACTTC.

The chain couples TRBV7-2 to TRBJ2-3, with 7 bases aligning to TRBD2. With V trimmed by 8 bases and J by 3 bases, 8 bases remained unmatched. Per the germline V gene, CDR1 is SGHTA and CDR2 is FQGNSA. This CDR3 contains 14 residues. CDR3 nucleotides: TGTGCCAGCCAGGGAGGGGTGCGAACAGATACGCAGTATTTT. It specifies CASQGGVRTDTQYF.

This clone was seen a few times. The chain recombines TRBV7-2 with TRBJ1-5; D perhaps matches TRBD1 (5 bases). Looked up from germline, CDR1 is SGHTA and CDR2 is FQGNSA. Trimming pared 4 bases from V and 2 bases from J, leaving 9 bases between. The CDR3 has 14 amino acids. CDR3: CASSSTGGNQPQHF. In DNA form, the CDR3 reads TGTGCCAGCAGCTCAACAGGCGGCAATCAGCCCCAGCATTTT.